One and the same sample provided the 4 T cell receptor gamma chains below, sequenced in a study of gamma-delta chains in newborns, infants, children (dated by TCRdb to about 2019). Sequencer: Illumina MiSeq. Clones were re-identified by TCRdb from the public reads with CATT, and rows with the same DNA were merged. For this sample there are around 2,500 gamma-chain clones; more than 35% appear just once. The top ten constitute under 6% of the sample. Sequenced material: blood. All receptors come from a child who was a newborn, infant or young child, either healthy, febrile or measles-vaccinated (not recorded which).

In the case of this clone: A single base separates this from a much larger clone, so it may be a read error. This chain uses TRGV3 with TRGJ1 or TRGJ2. TCRdb does not report a J gene; here it was assigned by matching the DNA to germline references. V lost 0 bases to trimming and J lost 6 bases; unmatched junction nucleotides: 5. The CDR3 totals 13 residues. Per germline, CDR1 VTNTFY and CDR2 YDVSTARD (reference sequence). In DNA, the CDR3 is TGTGCCACCTGGGACAGGCCGGCTTATAAGAAACTCTTT. The encoded protein is CATWDRPAYKKLF.

The CDR3: CAAGGRWKKLF. In nucleotides, the CDR3 is TGTGCCGCCGGGGGGCGTTGGAAGAAACTCTTT. The chain carries TRGV4 and TRGJ1 or TRGJ2. TCRdb is silent on the J gene; assignment here came from matching the DNA to germline. With V trimmed by 12 bases and J by 10 bases, 15 bases remained unmatched. This CDR3 is 11 amino acids long. CDR1 and CDR2 from the germline V gene are EGSTGY and YDSYTSSV.

The table lists this clone with a count of one. The chain has TRGV2 and TRGJP2. TCRdb is silent on the J gene; assignment here came from matching the DNA to germline. CDR1 is EGSNGY and CDR2 is YDSYNSKV in the germline V gene. V lost 2 bases and J lost 9; bases outside the gene matches: 12. This CDR3 contains 15 residues. The CDR3 DNA reads TGTGCCACCTGGGACGAGGTAGGTCGCCATTGGATCAAGACGTTT. Its translation is CATWDEVGRHWIKTF.

This clone was seen only a few times. V is TRGV4 and J is TRGJ1 or TRGJ2. Because TCRdb records no J gene, it was assigned here through a match of the DNA to germline. Trimming cost V 0 bases and J 10 bases; bases outside gene matches: 6. CDR3 length: 12 amino acids. Germline lookup yields CDR1 EGSTGY and CDR2 YDSYTSSV. CDR3 in amino acids: CATWDGLCKKLF. As DNA, the CDR3 is TGTGCCACCTGGGATGGGCTTTGCAAGAAACTCTTT.